This T cell receptor beta chain was sequenced for a study of cytomegalovirus exposure and HLA in healthy donors. The PCR employed 60 Vbeta primers together with 13 Jbeta primers. The repertoire was sequenced with immunoSEQ multiplex PCR; TCRdb's copy has only in-frame clones and lacks some. The sample contains some 200,000 clones, about four fifths of which appear only once. The source material was PBMCs. All receptors come from a woman under 30 in good health and CMV-seronegative.

The chain uses TRBV10-2 and TRBJ2-7; TRBD1 agrees at 7 bases. The CDR3 has 16 amino acids. Germline loops: CDR1 WSHSY, CDR2 SAAADI. V lost 2 bases and J lost 2; bases outside the gene matches: 9. The CDR3 here is CASSEPTGSSPYEQYV. In DNA form, the CDR3 reads TGCGCCAGCAGTGAGCCGACAGGGTCCTCTCCCTACGAGCAGTACGTC.